The 8 T cell receptor beta chains given below trace back to one sample, sequenced in a study of T cell repertoires in cytomegalovirus infection (dated by TCRdb to between 2018 and 2020). The sample's treatment or condition, from its label and the paper: in vitro stimulation with specific CMV peptide epitopes to enrich CMV-specific T cells. These TCRs are of unknown antigen specificity. The instrument given in TCRdb is Illumina HiSeq 1500. TCRdb handled the public reads itself, with Q25 trimming in fastp and clone calling in MiXCR, and kept productive beta chains. Each entry is one CDR3 protein sequence, shown with its most common DNA and genes. Across this sample there are about half a million distinct CDR3 sequences, with approximately 42% seen only once. The leading ten clones occupy around 45% of the sample. Source: cultured PBMCs, taken from culture after CMV antigen stimulation. The receptors here all came from a human donor in good health (CMV status not recorded). Some clones in this sample may be carry-over from other donors' samples.

V gene TRBV10-2 combines with J gene TRBJ2-1; tentative D call: TRBD2 (6 bases). This CDR3 has 15 residues. The germline V and J ends were trimmed by 2 bases and 4 bases, with 12 bases remaining between them. Germline assignment: CDR1 WSHSY and CDR2 SAAADI. DNA of the CDR3: TGCGCCAGCAGTGAGGCAAGCGGGCCGTACAATGAGCAGTTCTTC. Protein: CASSEASGPYNEQFF.

The chain carries TRBV9 and TRBJ1-1; TRBD1 agrees at 8 bases. The CDR3 contains 13 residues. The V segment lost 0 bases and the J segment 5 bases; nucleotides outside the gene matches: 0. Germline V gives CDR1 SGDLS, CDR2 YYNGEE. The CDR3 is CASSVGDRTEAFF. The CDR3 nucleotides read TGTGCCAGCAGCGTAGGGGACAGGACTGAAGCTTTCTTT.

The chain couples TRBV20-1 to TRBJ2-7, with D tentatively TRBD1 (6 bases). V lost 5 bases and J 3 bases, leaving 23 bases between the germline ends. CDR3 length: 16 amino acids. CDR1 DFQATT and CDR2 SNEGSKA come from the germline V gene (reference sequence). As DNA, the CDR3 is TGCAGTGCTCATATCCCAGGGGCCTCAAAGGACTACGAGCAGTACTTC. It yields the protein CSAHIPGASKDYEQYF.

The gene calls are TRBV7-9 and TRBJ2-5, with a tentative D call TRBD1 (5 bases). The CDR3 extends over 15 amino acids. V lost 1 base and J 1 base, leaving 10 bases between the germline ends. Germline V CDR1 and CDR2: SEHNR, FQNEAQ (reference sequence). CDR3 DNA: TGTGCCAGCAGCTTAGACGTGACAGCCCAAGAGACCCAGTACTTC. The encoded protein is CASSLDVTAQETQYF.

The genes are TRBV25-1 and TRBJ1-4; no clear D. V was clipped by 6 bases and J by 3 bases, with 20 bases between them. This CDR3 comprises 17 residues. Germline V gives CDR1 MGHDK, CDR2 SYGVNS. CDR3 region: CASSSARGSAANEKLFF. CDR3 sequence (DNA): TGTGCCAGCAGCTCGGCTCGGGGAAGCGCGGCTAATGAAAAACTGTTTTTT.

CDR3 sequence: CASSRAEGGWGSTQYF. In DNA form, the CDR3 reads TGTGCCAGCAGCCGTGCCGAAGGGGGCTGGGGGAGTACCCAGTACTTC. V usage is TRBV7-2 and J usage is TRBJ2-5; TRBD1 agrees at 7 bases. The germline gives CDR1 SGHTA, CDR2 FQGNSA. This CDR3 is 16 amino acids long. The V segment lost 5 bases and the J segment 8 bases; nucleotides outside the gene matches: 17.

The genes are TRBV19 and TRBJ2-1; either TRBD1 or TRBD2 may fit D (6 bases each). Germline V gene sequence: CDR1 LNHDA, CDR2 SQIVND (reference sequence). This CDR3 has 17 residues. V dropped 7 bases and J dropped 0 bases, with 19 bases sitting between them. This CDR3 reads CASTHRAGSASYNEQFF. The CDR3 DNA sequence: TGTGCCAGTACCCACAGGGCGGGGTCCGCCTCCTACAATGAGCAGTTCTTC.

This chain joins TRBV7-2 and TRBJ1-2; D gene unclear. CDR1 is SGHTA, CDR2 FQGNSA, per germline. This CDR3 comprises 15 residues. Trimming took off 0 bases at V and 0 bases at J, with 8 bases between the two ends. CDR3 residues: CASSLAGRANYGYTF. In DNA, the CDR3 is TGTGCCAGCAGCTTAGCTGGCAGAGCTAACTATGGCTACACCTTC.